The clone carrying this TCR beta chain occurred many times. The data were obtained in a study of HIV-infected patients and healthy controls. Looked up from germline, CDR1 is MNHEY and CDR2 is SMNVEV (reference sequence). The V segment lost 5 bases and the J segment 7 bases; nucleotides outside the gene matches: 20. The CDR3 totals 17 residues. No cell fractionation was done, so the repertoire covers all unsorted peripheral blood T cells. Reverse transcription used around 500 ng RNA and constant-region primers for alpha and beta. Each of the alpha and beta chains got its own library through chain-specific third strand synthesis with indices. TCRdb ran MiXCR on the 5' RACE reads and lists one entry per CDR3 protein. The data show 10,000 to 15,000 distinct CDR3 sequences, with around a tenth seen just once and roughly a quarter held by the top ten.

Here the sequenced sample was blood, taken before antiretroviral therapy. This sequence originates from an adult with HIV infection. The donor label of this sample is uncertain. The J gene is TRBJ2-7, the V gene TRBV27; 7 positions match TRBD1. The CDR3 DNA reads TGTGCCAGCAGTCCAAGACAGGGCGCGTCTCCCGTGTGGGAGCAGTACTTC. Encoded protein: CASSPRQGASPVWEQYF.